A selection of T cell receptor beta chains follows, all from one sample in a study of blood T cell repertoires in COVID-19. Sequencing was performed with immunoSEQ multiplex PCR; in TCRdb, only in-frame clones are kept and a portion is missing. The sample carries some 250,000 clones, more than 75% recorded once. Sequencing input: peripheral blood. The receptors were gathered from a woman in her twenties or thirties who had recovered from COVID-19. Both conserved end residues are part of each CDR3. The D gene is left open where the match is weak. Clone size, where shown, is once, few, many, or a class for clones that have expanded.

D gene,J gene,clone size,V gene,CDR3 protein,CDR3 DNA
TRBD1,TRBJ1-2,NA,TRBV29-1,CSVPDPVGQGNGYTF,TGCAGCGTCCCGGACCCCGTCGGACAGGGGAATGGCTACACCTTC
NA,TRBJ1-4,NA,TRBV4-2,CASSRQTTTATNEKLFF,TGTGCCAGCAGCCGACAGACAACTACTGCAACTAATGAAAAACTGTTTTTT
NA,TRBJ2-7,few,TRBV11-2,CASSLESTAYEQYF,TGTGCCAGCAGCTTAGAATCGACTGCCTACGAGCAGTACTTC
TRBD1,TRBJ2-7,few,TRBV20-1,CSASSLGDRSSYEQYF,TGCAGTGCTAGTAGTTTGGGGGACAGATCCTCCTACGAGCAGTACTTC
TRBD1,TRBJ2-1,NA,TRBV19,CASSKTGRQLNNEQFF,TGTGCCAGTAGTAAGACAGGGCGCCAATTGAACAATGAGCAGTTCTTC
TRBD1,TRBJ2-2,NA,TRBV11-3,CASSPGTGPTGELFF,TGTGCCAGCAGTCCCGGGACAGGGCCAACCGGGGAGCTGTTTTTT
TRBD2,TRBJ2-7,NA,TRBV5-4,CASSLGLAGASSYEQYF,TGTGCCAGCAGCTTAGGACTAGCGGGGGCAAGCTCCTACGAGCAGTACTTC
TRBD1,TRBJ1-6,few,TRBV30,CAWSRDRVNSPLHF,TGTGCCTGGAGCCGGGACAGGGTAAATTCACCCCTCCACTTT
NA,TRBJ2-1,NA,TRBV24-1,CATSDTRVGNEQFF,TGTGCCACCAGTGATACCCGGGTGGGCAATGAGCAGTTCTTC
NA,TRBJ2-7,NA,TRBV5-4,CASSLGGLSSYEQYF,TGTGCCAGCAGCTTGGGCGGACTTAGCTCCTACGAGCAGTACTTC
TRBD1,TRBJ2-3,NA,TRBV18,CASSRDSKSDTQYF,TGTGCCAGCTCACGGGACAGTAAATCAGATACGCAGTATTTT
NA,TRBJ2-7,NA,TRBV2,CASREQGYYEQYF,TGTGCCAGCAGGGAACAGGGCTACTACGAGCAGTACTTC
TRBD1,TRBJ1-2,NA,TRBV10-3,CAISESQGVNYGYTF,TGTGCCATCAGTGAGTCTCAGGGGGTGAACTATGGCTACACCTTC
NA,TRBJ2-2,NA,TRBV2,CASSELEVANTGELFF,TGTGCCAGCAGTGAACTAGAAGTAGCGAACACCGGGGAGCTGTTTTTT
NA,TRBJ1-6,NA,TRBV7-2,CASSLDPMAAGTLHF,TGTGCCAGCAGCTTAGACCCGATGGCTGCGGGCACCCTCCACTTT
TRBD1,TRBJ2-2,NA,TRBV5-1,CASSGGVTGVPGELFF,TGCGCCAGCAGCGGCGGTGTGACAGGGGTGCCGGGGGAGCTGTTTTTT